The next 21 T cell receptor beta chains were all read from a single sample in a study of T-cell reconstitution after alpha-beta-depleted transplantation in children. TCRbeta library preparation incorporated unique molecular identifiers. TCRdb analysed the PCR reads with MiXCR anew, one entry per CDR3 protein. The sample holds over 85,000 distinct CDR3 sequences, 10% seen once. Material: PBMCs from the stem cell graft donor, obtained from the stem cell graft. The receptors were gathered from a human donor who donated a stem cell graft to a child with acute lymphoblastic leukemia.

This clonotype was seen many times. The V call is TRBV5-1, the J call TRBJ2-7; TRBD2 matches 14 bases. From germline, CDR1 is SGHRS and CDR2 YFSETQ. The CDR3 length is 18 residues. The ends lost 1 base at V and 0 bases at J; junction bases unmatched: 6. CDR3 loop: CASSLRTSGRRYSYEQYF. The CDR3 DNA reads TGCGCCAGCAGCTTGCGGACTAGCGGGAGGCGCTACTCCTACGAGCAGTACTTC.

In its sample, this clonotype was seen many times. V gene TRBV20-1 combines with J gene TRBJ2-3; 7 bases are shared with TRBD2. Unmatched junction bases numbered 11, after V lost 4 bases and J lost 4 bases. The V gene's germline CDR1 is DFQATT and CDR2 SNEGSKA (reference sequence). The CDR3 is 15 residues long. The CDR3 spells CSAKVASGASDTQYF. DNA for the CDR3: TGCAGTGCTAAGGTGGCTAGCGGCGCCTCAGATACGCAGTATTTT.

This clonotype was found many times. The chain employs TRBV7-9 and TRBJ1-6; the D is unclear. The V gene's germline CDR1 is SEHNR and CDR2 FQNEAQ (reference sequence). CDR3 length: 14 amino acids. With 5 bases removed from V and 7 bases from J, the gap between germline ends came to 12 bases. Here the CDR3 reads CASSPGRRNSPLHF. The CDR3 nucleotides read TGTGCCAGCAGCCCTGGGCGAAGGAATTCACCCCTCCACTTT.

The V gene is TRBV30, the J gene TRBJ2-7, with a weak D call TRBD2 (6 bases). Trimming took 1 base from V and 3 from J, leaving 13 bases between them. CDR1 is GTSNPN, CDR2 SVGIG, per germline (reference sequence). This CDR3 has 14 residues. This CDR3 is CAWSAGTPGYEQYF. The CDR3 DNA reads TGTGCCTGGAGTGCAGGGACTCCAGGCTACGAGCAGTACTTC.

This clonotype was observed many times. CDR3 protein: CASSRGADISTDTQYF. The CDR3 DNA reads as TGCGCCAGCAGCCGGGGCGCGGATATTAGCACAGATACGCAGTATTTT. V usage is TRBV5-1 and J usage is TRBJ2-3; D is tentatively TRBD1 or TRBD2 (5 bases each). Trimming cost V 4 bases and J 0 bases, with 15 bases left between them. The CDR3 has 16 residues. The germline V gene encodes CDR1 SGHRS and CDR2 YFSETQ.

This sequence joins TRBV6-1 and TRBJ2-1, with TRBD1 identical over 7 bases. Per germline, CDR1 MNHNS and CDR2 SASEGT. Unmatched junction bases numbered 8, after V lost 4 bases and J lost 2 bases. The CDR3 length is 16 residues. CDR3 amino acids: CASSGGSGTAYNEQFF. CDR3 sequence (DNA): TGTGCCAGCAGTGGGGGTTCTGGGACAGCCTACAATGAGCAGTTCTTC.

This clonotype was picked up a small number of times. V usage is TRBV28 and J usage is TRBJ1-5; 9 nucleotides match TRBD1. CDR1 and CDR2 (germline): MDHEN, SYDVKM. The CDR3 covers 16 residues. Losses at the gene ends were 1 base for V and 5 bases for J; bases not matched to a gene: 6. The DNA for the CDR3 is TGTGCCAGCAGTTTATACGGACAGGGGCGAGATCAGCCCCAGCATTTT. Its protein is CASSLYGQGRDQPQHF.

This clonotype was seen at least ten times. The chain combines TRBV12-3 or TRBV12-4 with TRBJ1-1; D remains ambiguous. This CDR3 contains 13 residues. Between the trimmed V and J ends, which lost 3 bases and 6 bases, there was a span of 11 bases. In DNA form, the CDR3 reads TGTGCCAGCAGTTTTTATCTTGGGGCTGAAGCTTTCTTT. It is translated as CASSFYLGAEAFF.

This clonotype was recorded at least ten times. CDR3 in DNA: TGTGCCAGTAGTATGGGTCTGACAGGGATACATCAAAACATTCAGTACTTC. This translates into CASSMGLTGIHQNIQYF. This chain connects TRBV19 to TRBJ2-4; 7 bases agree with TRBD1. The CDR3 is made up of 17 amino acids. The V segment lost 3 bases and the J segment 5 bases; nucleotides outside the gene matches: 13. In germline, CDR1 is LNHDA, CDR2 SQIVND (reference sequence).

This clonotype was recorded many times. The chain combines TRBV15 with TRBJ2-7, with D possibly TRBD2 on 6 matching bases. Germline V lookup: CDR1 LNHNV, CDR2 YYDKDF (reference sequence). The CDR3 runs to 16 residues. V lost 0 bases and J lost 0, with 12 bases in between. CDR3 in DNA: TGTGCCACCAGCAGAGATGGAGGGTGGGGCTCCTACGAGCAGTACTTC. Protein product: CATSRDGGWGSYEQYF.

This clonotype came up many times. This sequence joins TRBV5-5 and TRBJ1-5, with 7 bases lining up with TRBD1. Unmatched junction bases numbered 6, after V lost 1 base and J lost 5 bases. CDR1 SGHKS and CDR2 YYEKEE come from the germline V gene (reference sequence). The CDR3 consists of 15 residues. CDR3 loop: CASSLWDSHDQPQHF. CDR3 nucleotide sequence: TGTGCCAGCAGCTTGTGGGACAGCCATGATCAGCCCCAGCATTTT.

V gene TRBV5-6 combines with J gene TRBJ2-3; TRBD1 matches 7 bases. Germline V CDR1 and CDR2: SGHDT, YYEEEE. The trim removed 4 bases at V and 4 bases at J, leaving 3 bases unmatched. The CDR3 loop spans 13 amino acids. The CDR3 DNA sequence: TGTGCCAGCAGCGGTGACAGGGCAGATACGCAGTATTTT. Protein sequence: CASSGDRADTQYF.

About this clonotype: One end of the junction varies from germline; a read error may be responsible. V gene TRBV20-1 combines with J gene TRBJ2-1; D is unresolved. There are 10 residues in the CDR3. Germline CDR1 reads DFQATT; CDR2 reads SNEGSKA (reference sequence). Written as DNA, the CDR3 is TGCCGTGGGGTAGGCAACGAGCAGTTCTTT. Translated, it gives CRGVGNEQFF.

The chain links TRBV19 to TRBJ1-2; D might be TRBD1 (6 bases). CDR3 length: 13 residues. Trimming stripped 7 bases from V and 5 bases from J, with 14 bases between. The germline gives CDR1 LNHDA, CDR2 SQIVND (reference sequence). The CDR3 DNA reads as TGTGCCAGTATTTCCCAGGGGAGTTATGGCTACACCTTC. Translating gives CASISQGSYGYTF.

This clonotype was observed at least ten times. The chain employs TRBV5-1 and TRBJ2-2; no clear D. CDR1 is SGHRS and CDR2 is YFSETQ in the germline V gene. V lost 0 bases to trimming and J lost 0 bases, with 9 bases between them. CDR3 length equals 16 residues. In DNA, the CDR3 is TGCGCCAGCAGCTTGGCTTCAAACACGAACACCGGGGAGCTGTTTTTT. This sequence encodes CASSLASNTNTGELFF.

This clonotype was detected many times. The CDR3 reads CATSSRTGVNEQYF. CDR3 DNA sequence: TGTGCCACCAGCAGTAGGACAGGGGTCAACGAGCAGTACTTC. The chain is built from TRBV15 and TRBJ2-7; 9 bases line up with TRBD1. Looked up from germline, CDR1 is LNHNV and CDR2 is YYDKDF (reference sequence). The CDR3 loop spans 14 amino acids. The junction had 5 bases not matched to a gene; V was cut back by 3 bases and J by 5 bases. Full variable domain (outside the CDR3, taken from reference TRBV15 and TRBJ2-7): DAMVIQNPRYQVTQFGKPVTLSCSQTLNHNVMYWYQQKSSQAPKLLFHYYDKDFNNEADTPDNFQSRRPNTSFCFLDIRSPGLGDTAMYLCATSSRTGVNEQYFGPGTRLTVT.

This clonotype was counted at least ten times. The chain links TRBV12-3 or TRBV12-4 to TRBJ2-7; a weak D match, TRBD1 (6 bases). V lost 6 bases and J 3 bases, leaving 21 bases between the germline ends. The length of the CDR3 is 16 residues. The CDR3 loop is CASRPDRNSTYYEQYF. The DNA of the CDR3 is TGTGCCAGCAGACCCGACAGGAATTCCACCTACTACGAGCAGTACTTC.

The table lists this clonotype with many counts. The V gene is TRBV10-3, the J gene TRBJ1-2; D is uncertain. The germline V and J ends were trimmed by 0 bases and 7 bases, with 12 bases remaining between them. The CDR3 length is 14 residues. The V gene's germline CDR1 is ENHRY and CDR2 SYGVKD. The CDR3 DNA follows: TGTGCCATCAGTGAGTCACGACACCGGCGTGGCTACACCTTC. Its protein is CAISESRHRRGYTF.

This clonotype was seen repeatedly, ten times or more. The chain links TRBV29-1 to TRBJ2-5; D is perhaps TRBD1 (6 bases). Germline-derived CDR1 and CDR2 are SQVTM and ANQGSEA. CDR3 length equals 12 residues. V lost 7 bases and J 1 base, leaving 10 bases between the germline ends. CDR3 in DNA: TGCAGCGGGGGACAATCCCAAGAGACCCAGTACTTC. It codes for CSGGQSQETQYF.

Notes on this clonotype: A read error may explain this, as a much larger clone is one base away. This sequence joins TRBV20-1 and TRBJ2-4, with 10 nucleotides matching TRBD2. The CDR3 contains 17 residues. Trimming cost V 0 bases and J 8 bases; bases outside gene matches: 13. CDR1 and CDR2 from the germline V gene are DFQATT and SNEGSKA (reference sequence). The CDR3 region has the DNA TGCAGTGCTAGAGATGATAGCGGGGGGTTGCTCAGAGACATTCAGTACTTC. It codes for CSARDDSGGLLRDIQYF.

There are many counts of this clonotype. The chain uses TRBV9 and TRBJ2-5; D remains ambiguous. Germline V lookup: CDR1 SGDLS, CDR2 YYNGEE. The CDR3 is 14 amino acids. Deletions cut 0 bases from V and 1 base from J, with 7 bases between. The CDR3 DNA sequence: TGTGCCAGCAGCGTAGAAGGAGTCCAAGAGACCCAGTACTTC. It is translated as CASSVEGVQETQYF.